This is a list of T cell receptor beta chains from one sample in a study of OX40 agonist ivuxolimab in advanced cancers. Repertoires were generated with immunoSEQ multiplex PCR, while TCRdb's copy carries only in-frame clones and drops some. The sample lists roughly 95,000 clones; 85% to 90% were seen once. The sample was CD4+ or CD8+ T cells sorted from blood, taken in a trial of the OX40 agonist ivuxolimab. The receptors here all came from an adult with an advanced solid tumor such as melanoma, head and neck, liver or kidney cancer. Both conserved end residues are part of each CDR3. D genes are given only for firm matches. A row's size may be missing; if present it is once, few, many or a size class.

v_call	j_call	clone_size	d_call	cdr3_nt	cdr3_aa
TRBV27	TRBJ2-5	NA	TRBD2	TGTGCCAGCAGGGGACTAGCGGCTGACGAGGAGACCCAGTACTTC	CASRGLAADEETQYF
TRBV5-1	TRBJ2-1	once	TRBD1	TGCGCCAGCAGCTACCGTGGGACAGGGCCCTCCAGCTCCTACAATGAGCAGTTCTTC	CASSYRGTGPSSSYNEQFF
TRBV6-6	TRBJ2-5	NA	NA	TGTGCCAGCAGTTGGGGCGGAGGAGAGACCCAGTACTTC	CASSWGGGETQYF
TRBV6-1	TRBJ2-5	NA	TRBD1	TGTGCCGGTATGAACACAGGGGGTGAAGAGACCCAGTACTTC	CAGMNTGGEETQYF
TRBV6-5	TRBJ2-2	NA	NA	TGTGCCAGCAGTTGGGGGGCGGACACCGGGGAGCTGTTTTTT	CASSWGADTGELFF
TRBV5-1	TRBJ2-7	NA	TRBD2	TGCGCCAGCATTCTAGCGGTGATCTCCTACGAGCAGTACTTC	CASILAVISYEQYF
TRBV11-2	TRBJ2-1	NA	NA	TGTGCCAGCAGCCTCCCCTTTTCGGGCAATGAGCAGTTCTTC	CASSLPFSGNEQFF
TRBV2	TRBJ2-7	NA	NA	TGTGCCAGCAGCCCCTCACTGGATTACCCCTTCTTC	CASSPSLDYPFF
TRBV5-1	TRBJ1-6	once	TRBD1	TGCGCCAGCAGCCACCGGACAGGGACGGGTTCACCCCTCCACTTT	CASSHRTGTGSPLHF
TRBV19	TRBJ2-5	once	TRBD1	TGTGCCAGTAGTCGGACAGGGGGTAACCAAGAGACCCAGTACTTC	CASSRTGGNQETQYF
TRBV5-1	TRBJ1-2	NA	NA	TGCGCCAGCAGCTTGATGCCGGAAGCTAACTATGGCTACACCTTC	CASSLMPEANYGYTF
TRBV5-6	TRBJ2-4	NA	TRBD2	TGTGCCAGCAGCTTGGAGCGGGGTGGCATTCAGTACTTC	CASSLERGGIQYF
TRBV5-4	TRBJ2-1	NA	TRBD2	TGTGCCAGCAGCTTGGGCGCTAGCGGTGATATCTACAATGAGCAGTTCTTC	CASSLGASGDIYNEQFF
TRBV27	TRBJ1-2	NA	NA	TGTGCCAGCAGTTCAAGGGCCAGGGGAAACTATGGCTACACCTTC	CASSSRARGNYGYTF
TRBV15	TRBJ2-7	NA	NA	TGTGCCACCAGCAGAGATATGGGGGCGTACTACGAGCAGTACTTC	CATSRDMGAYYEQYF
TRBV20-1	TRBJ2-5	NA	NA	TGCAGTGCTGGGCGAGAGACCCAGTACTTC	CSAGRETQYF
TRBV27	TRBJ1-2	NA	NA	TGTGCCAGCAGTTTCAGAGACAGAGACTATGGCTACACCTTC	CASSFRDRDYGYTF
TRBV18	TRBJ2-1	NA	TRBD2	TGTGCCAGCTCACGGACTAGCGGCTCCTCGAATGAGCAGTTCTTC	CASSRTSGSSNEQFF
TRBV5-1	TRBJ2-6	NA	NA	TGCGCCAGCAGCCTCCTATCTGCACTTGGGGCCAACGTCCTGACTTTC	CASSLLSALGANVLTF
TRBV9	TRBJ2-2	NA	NA	TGTGCCAGCAGCGTAGCTGGCATGAACACCGGGGAGCTGTTTTTT	CASSVAGMNTGELFF
TRBV6-1	TRBJ2-5	NA	TRBD2	TGTGCCAGCACCAGGACTAGCGTGGAGACCCAGTACTTC	CASTRTSVETQYF
TRBV27	TRBJ2-7	NA	NA	TGTGCCAGCAGTTCCCTTGGGACAAGCTCCTACGAGCAGTACTTC	CASSSLGTSSYEQYF
TRBV29-1	TRBJ1-2	NA	NA	TGCAGCGTGAGCTCAGGGGCTGGCTACACCTTC	CSVSSGAGYTF
TRBV19	TRBJ1-1	NA	TRBD1	TGTGCCAGTAGTCTCGACAGGGGGCTCACTGAAGCTTTCTTT	CASSLDRGLTEAFF
TRBV11-2	TRBJ2-2	NA	NA	TGTGCCAGCAGCCCTTTCGAGGGGACCGGGGAGCTGTTTTTT	CASSPFEGTGELFF
TRBV6-5	TRBJ1-2	NA	NA	TGTGCCAGCAGTTATTACCGTGGCTACACCTTC	CASSYYRGYTF
TRBV6-5	TRBJ1-1	once	NA	TGTGCCAGCAGTTACGAGTCTGATGGGTCGTCCGAAGCTTTCTTT	CASSYESDGSSEAFF
TRBV2	TRBJ2-2	NA	NA	TGTGCCAGCACGGGAAGCGACATCACCGGGGAGCTGTTTTTT	CASTGSDITGELFF
TRBV7-8	TRBJ2-1	NA	TRBD2	TGTGCCAGCAGTAGACGGGAGGGCCAAGGGAATGAGCAGTTCTTC	CASSRREGQGNEQFF